Shown below are 32 T cell receptor beta chains from a single sample sequenced in a study of glioma-infiltrating T cells after dendritic cell vaccination. Using immunoSEQ multiplex PCR, the repertoire was profiled, and TCRdb retains in-frame clones only, with some absent. This table has more than 100,000 clones, approximately 80% appearing once. Sequencing used blood, obtained before dendritic cell vaccination. The source of these receptors is a human donor with glioblastoma.

The chain recombines TRBV6-6 with TRBJ1-2; weak D call: TRBD1 (5 bases). The CDR3 spans 16 residues. Germline V gene data show CDR1 as MNHNY and CDR2 as SVGAGI (reference sequence). Trimming stripped 5 bases from V and 8 bases from J, with 24 bases between. CDR3 in amino acids: CASSASYPSKGLGYTF. The CDR3, as DNA: TGTGCCAGCAGTGCCAGTTACCCGTCCAAGGGGTTAGGCTACACCTTC.

The CDR3 loop reads CAIRDGGAQETQYF. The CDR3 DNA follows: TGTGCCATCAGAGACGGTGGAGCACAAGAGACCCAGTACTTC. This rearrangement joins TRBV10-3 to TRBJ2-5; D ambiguous. The CDR3 totals 14 residues. Germline V lookup: CDR1 ENHRY, CDR2 SYGVKD. Trimming shortened V by 6 bases and J by 2 bases, and 13 bases separated the two germline ends.

The chain is built from TRBV6-1 and TRBJ2-7; D might be TRBD1 (6 bases). Germline V CDR1 and CDR2: MNHNS, SASEGT. V lost 8 bases to trimming and J lost 5 bases, with 13 bases between them. The CDR3 covers 12 residues. CDR3 loop: CASGSGDNEQYF. CDR3 bases: TGTGCCAGCGGATCCGGGGACAACGAGCAGTACTTC.

The chain uses TRBV5-4 and TRBJ2-5; perhaps TRBD2 as D (5 bases). The CDR3 spans 12 residues. CDR1 is SGHNT, CDR2 YYREEE, per germline (reference sequence). V gave up 3 bases and J gave up 7 bases, with 10 bases separating them. The CDR3 nucleotides are TGTGCCAGCAGCTCTAATGCGGGGACCCAGTACTTC. It encodes CASSSNAGTQYF. Supplemented by reference TRBV5-4 and TRBJ2-5, the full variable domain reads ETGVTQSPTHLIKTRGQQVTLRCSSQSGHNTVSWYQQALGQGPQFIFQYYREEENGRGNFPPRFSGLQFPNYSSELNVNALELDDSALYLCASSSNAGTQYFGPGTRLLVL.

The CDR3 sequence: CASSFTGMNTEAFF. The CDR3 bases are TGTGCCAGCAGCTTTACAGGAATGAACACTGAAGCTTTCTTT. The V call is TRBV7-2, the J call TRBJ1-1, with D maybe TRBD1 (5 bases). CDR1 and CDR2 from the germline V gene are SGHTA and FQGNSA. Trimming took 3 bases from V and 0 from J, leaving 8 bases between them. This CDR3 has 14 residues.

The rearrangement uses TRBV5-1 and TRBJ2-6, with a possible D match to TRBD1 (5 bases). Germline V gene lookup returns CDR1 SGHRS and CDR2 YFSETQ. V was clipped by 4 bases and J by 0 bases, with 14 bases between them. The CDR3 spans 17 residues. This chain's CDR3 is CASSRQGRASGANVLTF. The CDR3 nucleotides are TGCGCCAGCAGCCGCCAGGGCAGGGCCTCTGGGGCCAACGTCCTGACTTTC.

V usage is TRBV7-2 and J usage is TRBJ1-5, with 8 bases fitting TRBD1. Germline CDR1 reads SGHTA; CDR2 reads FQGNSA. The CDR3 spans 15 residues. J lost 7 bases, V lost 2 bases, and 7 bases had no gene match. Here the CDR3 DNA reads TGTGCCAGCAGCTTATTCCAGGGGGCAGACCAGCCCCAGCATTTT. The encoded protein is CASSLFQGADQPQHF.

This clone was picked up one time. CDR3 nucleotides: TGTGCCAGCACCTGGACAGGGGGAGCAGATACGCAGTATTTT. Amino acid sequence: CASTWTGGADTQYF. J is TRBJ2-3 and V is TRBV2, with 10 nucleotides matching TRBD1. The CDR3 runs 14 residues. Germline loops: CDR1 SNHLY, CDR2 FYNNEI. V dropped 7 bases and J dropped 4; count of bases not matched to a gene: 5.

Remarks on this clone: At one boundary the junction diverges from the germline segment, which might be a read error. The chain couples TRBV7-7 to TRBJ2-5, with 8 bases identical to TRBD1. The length of the CDR3 is 14 residues. Germline V CDR1 and CDR2: SSHAT, FNYEAQ (reference sequence). DNA of the CDR3: TGTGCTAGCACCAAGGACAGGGAAAGTGAGACCCAGTACTTC. This encodes CASTKDRESETQYF.

The chain carries TRBV4-2 and TRBJ2-5, with 9 positions matching TRBD2. Germline values: CDR1 LGHNA, CDR2 YNFKEQ. This CDR3 has 15 residues. V dropped 2 bases and J dropped 5; count of bases not matched to a gene: 6. The CDR3 DNA is TGTGCCAGCAGCCAAAAGCGCGGGGGGGAGGAGACCCAGTACTTC. Translated, it gives CASSQKRGGEETQYF.

The rearrangement joins TRBV16 to TRBJ1-2; no definite D call. This CDR3 is 14 amino acids long. CDR1 is KGHSY, CDR2 FQNENV, per germline. V lost 2 bases, J lost 10 bases, and 17 bases lay in between. CDR3 nucleotide sequence: TGTGCCAGCAGCCAACCCGAAATCCAGGTATCCTACACCTTC. Protein sequence: CASSQPEIQVSYTF.

Within the sample, this clone is medium-sized (0.01 to 0.1%). The V gene is TRBV10-3, the J gene TRBJ1-5; tentative D call: TRBD1 (5 bases). Germline assignment: CDR1 ENHRY and CDR2 SYGVKD. Trimming stripped 0 bases from V and 13 bases from J, with 16 bases between. The CDR3 has 14 residues. The DNA of the CDR3 is TGTGCCATCAGTGAGTCGAGTGGCGGGGGGAATCAGCATTTT. This encodes CAISESSGGGNQHF.

This chain connects TRBV5-1 to TRBJ1-3; D is ambiguous. The CDR3 sequence is 16 residues long. From germline, CDR1 is SGHRS and CDR2 YFSETQ. Trimming stripped 3 bases from V and 0 bases from J, with 13 bases between. The CDR3 region is CASSSRTEDSGNTIYF. The CDR3 DNA reads TGCGCCAGCAGCTCCCGGACGGAGGACTCTGGAAACACCATATATTTT.

This clone was detected a few times. The rearrangement joins TRBV21-1 to TRBJ2-7; the table's D call of TRBD2 was not tested on the DNA. TRBV21-1 is a pseudogene segment. CDR3 size: 15 residues. This CDR3 reads CASSKFRLSPGEQYF. The CDR3 DNA reads as TGTGCCAGCAGCAAATTTCGTCTCTCCCCCGGGGAGCAGTACTTC.

The rearrangement joins TRBV5-1 to TRBJ1-4; weak D call: TRBD1 (6 bases). The length of the CDR3 is 16 residues. Germline CDR1 reads SGHRS; CDR2 reads YFSETQ. With 0 bases removed from V and 5 bases from J, the gap between germline ends came to 14 bases. This CDR3 reads CASSLEGGGKNEKLFF. The CDR3 nucleotides are TGCGCCAGCAGCTTGGAAGGGGGTGGGAAGAATGAAAAACTGTTTTTT.

This chain joins TRBV15 and TRBJ2-7; the match to TRBD1 covers 7 bases. Germline CDR1 LNHNV, CDR2 YYDKDF (reference sequence). The CDR3 runs 13 residues. Trimming at V came to 4 bases and at J to 4 bases, leaving 4 bases not matched to a gene. CDR3 nucleotides: TGTGCCACCAGCATAGGACAGGTGTACGAGCAGTACTTC. Its protein product is CATSIGQVYEQYF.

The CDR3 coding sequence is TGTGCCAGCAGCTATCAGCGTTCCTACGAGCAGTACTTC. Amino acids: CASSYQRSYEQYF. This chain uses TRBV5-6 with TRBJ2-7; D not certain. The V end was cut by 3 bases, the J end by 1 base, with 8 bases between. Germline lookup yields CDR1 SGHDT and CDR2 YYEEEE. The CDR3 runs 13 residues.

The rearrangement links TRBV11-2 to TRBJ1-1, with a possible D match to TRBD1 (5 bases). Germline assignment: CDR1 SGHAT and CDR2 FQNNGV. The CDR3 length is 15 residues. The V end was cut by 5 bases, the J end by 1 base, with 14 bases between. DNA for the CDR3: TGTGCCAGCAGCAAAACCGTCGACAGGAACACTGAAGCTTTCTTT. It is translated as CASSKTVDRNTEAFF.

The V call is TRBV12-5, the J call TRBJ2-7, with 7 bases aligning to TRBD1. The CDR3 loop spans 14 amino acids. The germline CDR1 and CDR2 sequences are LGHNT and FRNRAP. J gave up 4 bases and V 3 bases, and 6 bases lay outside the gene matches. The CDR3 nucleotides are TGTGCTAGTGGTTTCCCAGGGGGAAGGTACGAGCAGTACTTC. Protein sequence: CASGFPGGRYEQYF.

The V and J genes are TRBV7-8 and TRBJ1-2; unclear D gene. The V and J ends lost 1 base and 0 bases respectively, with 6 bases between them. Germline lookup yields CDR1 SGHVS and CDR2 FQNEAQ. The CDR3 covers 14 residues. This CDR3 reads CASSLGRTNYGYTF. The CDR3 DNA follows: TGTGCCAGCAGCTTAGGGCGGACTAACTATGGCTACACCTTC.

This chain joins TRBV29-1 and TRBJ2-2; 15 bases are shared with TRBD2. The CDR3 consists of 17 residues. The germline gives CDR1 SQVTM, CDR2 ANQGSEA. The J segment lost 5 bases and the V segment lost 4 bases, leaving 8 bases of the junction unmatched. CDR3 loop: CSVGGLAGGRLTGELFF. In nucleotides, the CDR3 is TGCAGCGTTGGAGGACTAGCGGGGGGGCGTCTGACCGGGGAGCTGTTTTTT.

This sequence joins TRBV7-2 and TRBJ2-3, with 12 bases fitting TRBD2. The CDR3 is made up of 14 amino acids. Germline CDR1 and CDR2: SGHTA and FQGNSA. V lost 4 bases, J lost 7 bases, and 3 bases stayed unmatched. For the CDR3, the DNA is TGTGCCAGCAGCTCATGGACTAGCGGGAATACGCAGTATTTT. Protein sequence: CASSSWTSGNTQYF.

V gene TRBV4-1 combines with J gene TRBJ1-2; tentatively, D is TRBD1 (5 bases). The CDR3 totals 14 residues. Looked up from germline, CDR1 is MGHRA and CDR2 is YSYEKL. Trimming removed 1 base at V and 7 bases at J, with 13 bases between. The CDR3 DNA reads as TGCGCCAGCAGCCAAGGTTCCCATGGGGCTGGCTACACCTTC. The encoded protein is CASSQGSHGAGYTF.

Only one count was recorded for this clone. V usage is TRBV9 and J usage is TRBJ2-1; tentatively, D is TRBD1 (6 bases). The CDR3 runs to 12 residues. Germline CDR1 SGDLS, CDR2 YYNGEE. V shed 10 bases and J shed 4 bases, with 12 bases lying between them. In nucleotides, the CDR3 is TGTGCCTCAAACAGGGAATACAATGAGCAGTTCTTC. Translation gives CASNREYNEQFF.

This clone was observed a few times. V usage is TRBV21-1 and J usage is TRBJ1-3. TRBV21-1 is shown as a pseudogene. The CDR3 contains 19 residues. CDR3 loop: CASSTKREGGQSSGNTIYF. In DNA form, the CDR3 reads TGTGCCAGCAGCACCAAAAGGGAGGGCGGACAGAGCTCTGGAAACACCATATATTTT.

As concerns this clone: At one end, the junction sequence differs from germline, possibly due to a read error. The chain joins TRBV4-3 to TRBJ1-5, with D hard to call. CDR3 length equals 16 residues. Germline V lookup: CDR1 LGHNA, CDR2 YSLEER. CDR3: CAGSQDRGYSNQPQHF. The CDR3 nucleotides read TGCGCCGGCAGCCAAGACCGCGGTTATAGCAATCAGCCCCAGCATTTT.

Worth noting for this clone: The junction departs from the called germline gene at one end, perhaps through a read error. V is TRBV7-7 and J is TRBJ2-5, with a tentative D call TRBD2 (7 bases). The CDR3 length is 13 residues. Germline CDR1 SSHAT, CDR2 FNYEAQ (reference sequence). Here the CDR3 reads CASSLGGRETQYF. The CDR3 DNA is TGTGCTAGCAGTCTCGGGGGGCGCGAGACCCAGTACTTC.

This clone was seen a single time. The CDR3 DNA is TGCGCCAGCAGCCAAGATCGGGGGAATAGCAATCAGCCCCAGCATTTT. Translating it yields CASSQDRGNSNQPQHF. V and J are TRBV4-1 and TRBJ1-5, with D possibly being TRBD1 (5 bases). This CDR3 is built from 16 residues. Germline assignment: CDR1 MGHRA and CDR2 YSYEKL. V was pared by 0 bases and J by 0 bases, with 9 bases between.

The rearrangement joins TRBV7-3 to TRBJ2-1, with 12 bases fitting TRBD2. Looked up from germline, CDR1 is SGHTA and CDR2 is FQGTGA. V lost 4 bases, J lost 4 bases, and 5 bases stayed unmatched. The length of the CDR3 is 16 residues. The CDR3 nucleotides read TGTGCCAGCAGCTCCGGGACTAGCGGGTTGTACAATGAGCAGTTCTTC. Translation gives CASSSGTSGLYNEQFF.

V is TRBV7-6 and J is TRBJ2-5, with D perhaps matching TRBD2 (6 bases). In germline, CDR1 is SGHVS, CDR2 FNYEAQ. This CDR3 spans 16 amino acids. V was pared by 1 base and J by 2 bases, with 14 bases between. The CDR3 reads CASSLDVRGLQETQYF. The CDR3 nucleotides read TGTGCCAGCAGCTTAGACGTGCGGGGTCTGCAAGAGACCCAGTACTTC.

The chain combines TRBV27 with TRBJ2-2, with 11 bases aligning to TRBD1. This CDR3 has 16 residues. The V and J ends lost 9 bases and 1 base, in that order; junction bases with no gene match: 7. Germline CDR1 reads MNHEY; CDR2 reads SMNVEV (reference sequence). CDR3 bases: TGTGCCAGTTCCGGGACAGGGGGAATGAACACCGGGGAGCTGTTTTTT. This translates into CASSGTGGMNTGELFF.

The rearrangement links TRBV6-5 to TRBJ2-7; a weak D match, TRBD1 (6 bases). The CDR3 sequence is 14 residues long. Germline values: CDR1 MNHEY, CDR2 SVGAGI. The ends were cut back, 0 bases at V and 5 bases at J, with 11 bases in the middle. In nucleotides, the CDR3 is TGTGCCAGCAGTTACTCGGTCAGGGGCCACGAGCAGTACTTC. This gives the protein CASSYSVRGHEQYF.